These T cell receptor beta chains were read from a single sample in a study of blood T cell repertoires in COVID-19. TCRdb's table, derived via immunoSEQ multiplex PCR, lists solely in-frame clones and lacks some. There are some 100,000 clones in the sample; approximately 91% occur only once, and roughly 0.99% lies in the top ten. The sample consisted of peripheral blood. Receptor source: a man between 60 and 75 years old with acute or convalescent COVID-19. Each CDR3 is given with its conserved first and last residue.

CATSDMTGGLLGTQYF	TRBJ2-3	TRBV24-1
CASSVDNMNTGELFF	TRBJ2-2	TRBV9
CASSLRWPPGSPGQETQYF	TRBJ2-5	TRBV11-2
CASSNRLARNEQFF	TRBJ2-1	TRBV2
CASSTSGRGDNEQFF	TRBJ2-1	TRBV27
CASSLSLAGAGEQFF	TRBJ2-1	TRBV7-3
CASSSQQGPGKAFF	TRBJ1-1	TRBV5-1
CATSPIGGAGEKLFF	TRBJ1-4	TRBV15
CASSRRAGDTDTQYF	TRBJ2-3	TRBV6-4
CATSDPGQNYGYTF	TRBJ1-2	TRBV24-1
CASSDDRGFLAKNIQYF	TRBJ2-4	TRBV2
CASSRAGDLPEAFF	TRBJ1-1	TRBV18
CASSSGQGIGSYNSPLHF	TRBJ1-6	TRBV5-5
CSVGQKNTGELFF	TRBJ2-2	TRBV29-1
CATSGLDRVGVETQYF	TRBJ2-5	TRBV24-1
CATGGSTDTQYF	TRBJ2-3	TRBV6-5
CASSQVDSRNSPLHF	TRBJ1-6	TRBV3-1/TRBV3-2
CASSLDGVAQYF	TRBJ2-7	TRBV12-3/TRBV12-4
CASSPRRDRAPWGKLFF	TRBJ1-4	TRBV18